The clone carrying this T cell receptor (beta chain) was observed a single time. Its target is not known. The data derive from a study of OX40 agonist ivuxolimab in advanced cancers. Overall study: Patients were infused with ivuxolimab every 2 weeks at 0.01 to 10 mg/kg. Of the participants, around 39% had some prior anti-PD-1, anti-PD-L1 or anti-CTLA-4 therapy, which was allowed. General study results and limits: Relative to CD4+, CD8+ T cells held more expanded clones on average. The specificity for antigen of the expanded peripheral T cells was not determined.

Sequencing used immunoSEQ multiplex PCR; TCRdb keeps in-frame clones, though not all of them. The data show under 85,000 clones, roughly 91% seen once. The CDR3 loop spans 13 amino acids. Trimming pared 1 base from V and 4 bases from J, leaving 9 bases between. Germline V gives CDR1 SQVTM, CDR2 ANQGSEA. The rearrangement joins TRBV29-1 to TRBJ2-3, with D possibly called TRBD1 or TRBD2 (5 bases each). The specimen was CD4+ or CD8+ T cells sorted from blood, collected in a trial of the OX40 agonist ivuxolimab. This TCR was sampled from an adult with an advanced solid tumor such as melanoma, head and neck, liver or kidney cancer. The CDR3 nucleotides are TGCAGCGTTGAAGGGCAGGGAGCAGATACGCAGTATTTT. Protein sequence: CSVEGQGADTQYF.